By share, the clone carrying this T cell receptor (beta chain) counts as medium-sized. This entry comes from a study of somatic mutations in cytotoxic T cells in rheumatoid arthritis. The table came from immunoSEQ multiplex PCR; TCRdb's copy has only in-frame clones and leaves some out. The data contain roughly 2,100 clones, about 72% of them seen just once; the ten biggest clones take up 40% to 45%. Trimming took 5 bases from V and 7 from J, leaving 11 bases between them. CDR1 is GTSNPN and CDR2 is SVGIG in the germline V gene (reference sequence). The CDR3 is made up of 11 amino acids. The specimen was CD8+ T cells sorted from blood. The genes are TRBV30 and TRBJ1-2; D not certain. This TCR was recovered from a woman in her thirties or forties with rheumatoid arthritis. CDR3 sequence reads: CAWERATGYTF. CDR3 DNA sequence: TGTGCCTGGGAGAGGGCTACTGGCTACACCTTC.